Listed below are T cell receptor beta chains from one sample, sequenced in a study of regulatory T cells in long-lasting Graves disease. TCRdb reprocessed the multiplex PCR reads via MiXCR and lists one record per CDR3 protein. The data contain about 240,000 distinct CDR3 sequences, 20% to 25% of them singletons. The sample in question was peripheral blood mononuclear cells (PBMCs), obtained at new diagnosis, from a patient treated with antithyroid drugs. Receptors originate from a female donor with Graves disease. Both conserved end residues are part of each CDR3. A D gene is named only where the DNA matches it firmly. Clone size is given for some rows only: seen once, a few or many times, or a class if the clone is expanded.

abundance,j_gene,d_gene,v_gene,CDR3aa,CDR3nt
.,TRBJ1-1,.,TRBV19,CASMERRRNTEAFF,TGTGCCAGTATGGAACGGCGGCGGAACACTGAAGCTTTCTTT
many,TRBJ2-4,.,TRBV20-1,CSAPTNLRNSENIQYF,TGCAGTGCTCCAACAAATTTAAGAAATTCGGAAAACATTCAGTACTTC
many,TRBJ2-1,.,TRBV5-1,CASSLDGSNEQFF,TGTGCCAGCAGCTTGGACGGGAGCAATGAGCAGTTCTTC
many,TRBJ1-4,.,TRBV3-1,CASSITEKLFF,TGTGCCAGCAGCATAACCGAAAAACTGTTTTTT
few,TRBJ2-2,.,TRBV6-5,CASSYSGIGELFF,TGTGCCAGCAGTTACTCGGGAATCGGGGAGCTGTTTTTT
many,TRBJ2-1,.,TRBV20-1,CSARDPGSGYNEQFF,TGCAGTGCTAGAGATCCCGGGTCGGGCTACAATGAGCAGTTCTTC
many,TRBJ2-7,.,TRBV11-3,CASSGDEGYEQYF,TGTGCCAGCAGCGGGGATGAGGGCTACGAGCAGTACTTC
many,TRBJ1-4,TRBD1,TRBV20-1,CSASPRGDGALFF,TGCAGTGCCTCACCCAGGGGGGATGGAGCACTGTTTTTT
many,TRBJ2-7,.,TRBV19,CASSIDNQAYEQYF,TGTGCCAGTAGTATAGATAACCAGGCCTACGAGCAGTACTTC
.,TRBJ2-3,.,TRBV6-2/TRBV6-3,CASSYGIDSSTDTQYF,TGTGCCAGCAGTTACGGTATCGACTCGTCCACAGATACGCAGTATTTT
few,TRBJ2-1,TRBD2,TRBV12-3/TRBV12-4,CASSLGLPPFDEQFF,TGTGCCAGCAGCCTGGGACTACCTCCTTTCGATGAGCAGTTCTTC
few,TRBJ2-7,.,TRBV2,CASSEGLIRMRYF,TGTGCCAGCAGTGAGGGTTTGATAAGGATGCGGTACTTC
many,TRBJ2-5,.,TRBV28,CASRAGGQAKETQYF,TGTGCCAGCAGGGCTGGCGGGCAGGCAAAAGAGACCCAGTACTTC
.,TRBJ2-6,TRBD2,TRBV6-2/TRBV6-3,CASRASGGISGANVLTF,TGTGCCAGCAGGGCTAGCGGGGGGATCTCTGGGGCCAACGTCCTGACTTTC
.,TRBJ2-1,.,TRBV5-1,CAGSLPGHPDEQFF,TGCGCCGGCAGCCTCCCGGGACACCCCGATGAGCAGTTCTTC
many,TRBJ1-1,.,TRBV12-3/TRBV12-4,CASTEFQGSYTEAFF,TGTGCCAGCACCGAATTTCAGGGGTCGTACACTGAAGCTTTCTTT
.,TRBJ2-2,TRBD2,TRBV11-3,CASSKLAALNTGELFF,TGTGCCAGCAGCAAACTAGCGGCCCTGAACACCGGGGAGCTGTTTTTT
many,TRBJ2-1,.,TRBV6-5,CASSYLASGNEQFF,TGTGCCAGCAGTTACTTGGCGTCGGGAAATGAGCAGTTCTTC
.,TRBJ2-5,.,TRBV7-8,CASSLSLASLETQYF,TGTGCCAGCAGTCTGAGTTTGGCCAGTCTGGAGACCCAGTACTTC
many,TRBJ2-7,.,TRBV6-1,CASSQPTGHYYEQYF,TGTGCCAGCAGTCAACCTACGGGACACTACTACGAGCAGTACTTC
few,TRBJ2-7,.,TRBV5-4,CASSLGGQGPYEQYF,TGTGCCAGCAGCTTGGGCGGGCAGGGTCCCTACGAGCAGTACTTC
many,TRBJ2-4,TRBD1,TRBV7-9,CASSWVGQGRWKNIQYF,TGTGCCAGCAGCTGGGTGGGACAGGGGAGGTGGAAGAACATTCAGTACTTC
many,TRBJ2-3,TRBD1,TRBV11-2,CASSLTGSDTQYF,TGTGCCAGCAGTTTGACAGGGTCAGATACGCAGTATTTT
many,TRBJ2-7,TRBD1,TRBV7-2,CASSLTGTGSVREQYF,TGTGCCAGCAGCTTGACAGGGACCGGGTCTGTCCGAGAGCAGTACTTC
many,TRBJ2-5,TRBD2,TRBV10-1,CASSTSGGSETQYF,TGCGCCAGCAGTACTAGTGGCGGGAGTGAGACCCAGTACTTC
many,TRBJ2-7,.,TRBV11-2,CASSSLTRTGMMDEQYF,TGTGCCAGCAGCTCCCTTACTAGAACAGGTATGATGGACGAGCAGTACTTC
many,TRBJ1-2,.,TRBV3-1,CASSQDPAGSYGYTF,TGTGCCAGCAGCCAAGACCCCGCAGGGAGCTATGGCTACACCTTC
many,TRBJ1-5,.,TRBV7-2,CASNREVNQPQHF,TGTGCCAGCAACAGGGAGGTAAATCAGCCCCAGCATTTT
many,TRBJ2-1,.,TRBV7-2,CASSLRGEQFF,TGTGCCAGCAGCTTACGGGGTGAGCAGTTCTTC
few,TRBJ2-5,.,TRBV7-9,CASSSFRGVETQYF,TGTGCCAGCAGCTCGTTTAGGGGGGTTGAGACCCAGTACTTC
many,TRBJ2-5,.,TRBV11-3,CASSLVAAGETQYF,TGTGCCAGCAGCTTAGTTGCGGCGGGAGAGACCCAGTACTTC
many,TRBJ2-5,.,TRBV20-1,CSADRLGVETQYF,TGCAGTGCTGATAGACTGGGCGTGGAGACCCAGTACTTC